This passage covers 27 T cell receptor beta chains from one sample sequenced in a study of human T cells and chemical hapten exposure. The time point denotes: pre-sensitization, week 0. Treatment in this sample: therapeutic diphenylcyclopropenone sensitization with weekly scalp DPC. TCRdb re-called the RACE reads with MiXCR, one entry per CDR3 protein. In the table there are 350,000 to 450,000 distinct CDR3 sequences, about 5.1% of which are singletons. This material consisted of whole blood, taken in connection with sensitization to the hapten diphenylcyclopropenone (DPC). These TCRs come from a woman aged 45 to 65 with alopecia areata. Some clones in this sample may be carry-over from other donors' samples.

V and J are TRBV20-1 and TRBJ1-5; no clear D. CDR3 length: 12 residues. CDR1 and CDR2 (germline): DFQATT, SNEGSKA (reference sequence). With 5 bases removed from V and 4 bases from J, the gap between germline ends came to 9 bases. In nucleotides, the CDR3 is TGCAGTGCTGAGATAGGGAATCAGCCCCAGCATTTT. Amino acid sequence: CSAEIGNQPQHF.

This clonotype was counted at least ten times. The chain recombines TRBV5-6 with TRBJ1-5; D ambiguous. Trimming stripped 0 bases from V and 3 bases from J, with 10 bases between. Germline CDR1 and CDR2: SGHDT and YYEEEE. This CDR3 has 15 amino acids. The CDR3 DNA reads TGTGCCAGCAGCTTGGGCCCGGATCCCAATCAGCCCCAGCATTTT. Its translation: CASSLGPDPNQPQHF.

The sample holds a few counts of this clonotype. The rearrangement joins TRBV13 to TRBJ2-7; D possibly matches TRBD1 or TRBD2 (5 bases each). Trimming pared 0 bases from V and 4 bases from J, leaving 19 bases between. The V gene's germline CDR1 is PRHDT and CDR2 FYEKMQ (reference sequence). This CDR3 is 17 amino acids long. The CDR3 nucleotides read TGTGCCAGCAGCTTAGGCGGTTTTGGTCAGGGACGGTACGAGCAGTACTTC. This encodes CASSLGGFGQGRYEQYF.

This clonotype was seen at least ten times. V is TRBV29-1 and J is TRBJ2-2; TRBD1 aligns across 9 bases. Germline loops: CDR1 SQVTM, CDR2 ANQGSEA. Trimming cost V 4 bases and J 6 bases; bases outside gene matches: 3. CDR3 length: 13 amino acids. The chain's CDR3 is CSVGGQGPGELFF. The CDR3 DNA sequence: TGCAGCGTTGGAGGACAGGGGCCCGGGGAGCTGTTTTTT.

In this sample, this clonotype turned up a few times. This chain connects TRBV20-1 to TRBJ1-1, with a weak D call TRBD1 (5 bases). Trimming removed 4 bases at V and 1 base at J, with 13 bases between. Germline loops: CDR1 DFQATT, CDR2 SNEGSKA (reference sequence). This CDR3 has 14 residues. This CDR3 is CSAKRVRANTEAFF. DNA of the CDR3: TGCAGTGCTAAAAGGGTCAGGGCGAACACTGAAGCTTTCTTT.

This clonotype was detected a few times. V is TRBV12-3 or TRBV12-4 and J is TRBJ2-3; D may be TRBD1 or TRBD2 (5 bases each). The V end was cut by 3 bases, the J end by 2 bases, with 12 bases between. This CDR3 comprises 15 residues. Here the CDR3 DNA reads TGTGCCAGCAGTTTTAGAGGGGCGAACACAGATACGCAGTATTTT. It is translated as CASSFRGANTDTQYF.

This clonotype was seen repeatedly, ten times or more. The chain combines TRBV6-5 with TRBJ2-5; 11 bases match TRBD2. V was pared by 3 bases and J by 1 base, with 1 base of the junction left unmatched. The CDR3 runs 15 residues. Germline values: CDR1 MNHEY, CDR2 SVGAGI. The CDR3 is CASSYLAGGQETQYF. CDR3 nucleotides: TGTGCCAGCAGTTATCTAGCGGGAGGCCAAGAGACCCAGTACTTC.

This clonotype was counted many times. The chain combines TRBV7-9 with TRBJ1-6; 10 nucleotides align to TRBD1. Germline CDR1 reads SEHNR; CDR2 reads FQNEAQ (reference sequence). V lost 0 bases and J lost 8; bases outside the gene matches: 1. CDR3 length: 15 amino acids. As DNA, the CDR3 is TGTGCCAGCAGCTTAGCGACAGGGGGCCATTCACCCCTCCACTTT. Translated, it gives CASSLATGGHSPLHF.

This clonotype has a count of ten or more. The chain has TRBV20-1 and TRBJ1-1; D is unclear. The CDR3 sequence is 12 residues long. Trimming shortened V by 2 bases and J by 1 base, and 5 bases separated the two germline ends. Germline CDR1 and CDR2: DFQATT and SNEGSKA (reference sequence). For the CDR3, the DNA is TGCAGTGCTAGATCGGCGAACACTGAAGCTTTCTTT. It is translated as CSARSANTEAFF.

The chain combines TRBV12-3 or TRBV12-4 with TRBJ1-2, with D hard to call. This CDR3 is 14 amino acids long. V lost 5 bases and J 4 bases, leaving 14 bases between the germline ends. The CDR3 reads CASSQQPSVYGYTF. The CDR3 DNA is TGTGCCAGCAGTCAACAGCCCTCAGTCTATGGCTACACCTTC.

This clonotype was detected only a few times. The chain is built from TRBV12-3 or TRBV12-4 and TRBJ1-1, with D tentatively TRBD1 (5 bases). Trimming shortened V by 6 bases and J by 3 bases, and 20 bases separated the two germline ends. This CDR3 contains 16 residues. This chain's CDR3 is CASRQIRGLFYTEAFF. In DNA, the CDR3 is TGTGCCAGCAGACAAATCCGGGGCCTTTTCTACACTGAAGCTTTCTTT.

This clonotype was detected ten times or more. CDR3 residues: CASRLQGTGYTF. CDR3 DNA: TGTGCCAGCAGGCTACAGGGTACTGGCTACACCTTC. The J gene is TRBJ1-2, the V gene TRBV28; TRBD1 is a possible D gene (6 bases). The V end was cut by 6 bases, the J end by 7 bases, with 12 bases between. CDR1 is MDHEN, CDR2 SYDVKM, per germline. The length of the CDR3 is 12 residues.

This clonotype appeared a few times. This chain links TRBV7-6 with TRBJ2-7; D unclear. Trimming shortened V by 1 base and J by 6 bases, and 19 bases separated the two germline ends. The CDR3 loop spans 16 amino acids. Germline V gene lookup returns CDR1 SGHVS and CDR2 FNYEAQ. The CDR3: CASSLGRTLGRTEQYF. CDR3 coding DNA: TGTGCCAGCAGCTTAGGCCGGACCTTAGGTAGGACCGAGCAGTACTTC.

This clonotype was recorded many times. For the CDR3, the DNA is TGTGCCAGCAGCTTAGACCCCGAGGACGAGCAGTACTTC. This gives the protein CASSLDPEDEQYF. This sequence joins TRBV7-9 and TRBJ2-7; no reliable D call. Trimming stripped 1 base from V and 5 bases from J, with 9 bases between. This CDR3 is built from 13 residues. Germline V gives CDR1 SEHNR, CDR2 FQNEAQ (reference sequence).

This chain connects TRBV7-2 to TRBJ2-3; D possibly matches TRBD1 or TRBD2 (5 bases each). Per the germline V gene, CDR1 is SGHTA and CDR2 is FQGNSA. V was cut by 5 bases and J by 7 bases, with 22 bases left in between. The CDR3 covers 16 residues. The CDR3 protein is CASSLPGEGPLYTQYF. The CDR3 coding sequence is TGTGCCAGCAGCCTACCCGGAGAGGGACCTTTGTATACGCAGTATTTT.

Many counts were recorded for this clonotype. V and J are TRBV5-1 and TRBJ1-1, with 8 bases that match TRBD1. The CDR3 covers 14 residues. The V gene end was trimmed by 3 bases and the J gene end by 4 bases; junction bases not matched to a gene: 5. CDR1 is SGHRS and CDR2 is YFSETQ in the germline V gene. CDR3 bases: TGCGCCAGCAGCTCACAGGGGGACGGCACTGAAGCTTTCTTT. This sequence encodes CASSSQGDGTEAFF.

The chain employs TRBV4-3 and TRBJ2-5; no firm D call. CDR3 length equals 15 residues. Trimming took 0 bases from V and 3 from J, leaving 11 bases between them. CDR1 is LGHNA, CDR2 YSLEER, per germline. In DNA, the CDR3 is TGCGCCAGCAGCCAAGAGGACGGAGTGGAAGAGACCCAGTACTTC. Amino acids: CASSQEDGVEETQYF.

This clonotype was seen at least ten times. The chain links TRBV6-2 or TRBV6-3 to TRBJ2-7, with TRBD2 matching 10 bases. The CDR3 has 14 amino acids. Germline V gene data show CDR1 as MNHEY and CDR2 as SVGEGT. Trimming took 6 bases from V and 3 from J; bases not matched to a gene: 5. The CDR3 region has the DNA TGTGCCAGCAGGCCTGGACTAGCGGTCTACGAGCAGTACTTC. Encoded protein: CASRPGLAVYEQYF.

This clonotype was recorded many times. The V and J genes are TRBV28 and TRBJ2-3; the D gene is possibly TRBD2 (5 bases). Germline CDR1 MDHEN, CDR2 SYDVKM. The length of the CDR3 is 12 residues. V was clipped by 6 bases and J by 8 bases, with 12 bases between them. As DNA, the CDR3 is TGTGCCAGCAGCCCCAGGACTGGTACGCAGTATTTT. This gives the protein CASSPRTGTQYF.

The chain employs TRBV20-1 and TRBJ2-5; D might be TRBD2 (5 bases). V lost 5 bases and J lost 5, with 18 bases in between. Germline assignment: CDR1 DFQATT and CDR2 SNEGSKA (reference sequence). The CDR3 has 14 amino acids. The DNA of the CDR3 is TGCAGTGCTGGGCTGGACTCTAGGGTCGAGACCCAGTACTTC. Its translation: CSAGLDSRVETQYF.

In its sample, this clonotype was seen many times. The chain joins TRBV4-2 to TRBJ1-4; TRBD1 is a possible D gene (6 bases). Looked up from germline, CDR1 is LGHNA and CDR2 is YNFKEQ. This CDR3 is 13 amino acids long. The V and J ends lost 4 bases and 7 bases respectively, with 10 bases between them. CDR3 region: CASSLLDSEKLFF. The CDR3 DNA reads as TGTGCCAGCAGCCTCCTGGACAGTGAAAAACTGTTTTTT.

This clonotype appeared many times. V gene TRBV3-1 combines with J gene TRBJ2-5; TRBD1 matches at 7 bases. CDR3 size: 15 residues. Germline CDR1 reads LGHDT; CDR2 reads YNNKEL (reference sequence). The V and J ends lost 1 base and 1 base, in that order; junction bases with no gene match: 3. The CDR3 nucleotides read TGTGCCAGCAGCCAAGTCCCAGGGGGCCAAGAGACCCAGTACTTC. Translation: CASSQVPGGQETQYF.

In this sample, this clonotype turned up a few times. The chain has TRBV29-1 and TRBJ2-3, with a tentative D call TRBD1 (5 bases). Per germline, CDR1 SQVTM and CDR2 ANQGSEA. Trimming pared 7 bases from V and 7 bases from J, leaving 12 bases between. The CDR3 totals 11 residues. In DNA form, the CDR3 reads TGCAGCGATTTCAGGGTCCATACGCAGTATTTT. Its protein product is CSDFRVHTQYF.

The table lists this clonotype with many counts. V usage is TRBV11-2 and J usage is TRBJ2-5; 10 nucleotides match TRBD1. This CDR3 has 14 residues. Germline assignment: CDR1 SGHAT and CDR2 FQNNGV. Trimming cost V 6 bases and J 5 bases; bases outside gene matches: 6. Here the CDR3 reads CASSRDRGLETQYF. In DNA, the CDR3 is TGTGCCAGCAGTCGAGACAGGGGGCTGGAGACCCAGTACTTC.

This clonotype was picked up many times. The chain couples TRBV29-1 to TRBJ2-1, with TRBD2 matching over 12 bases. CDR1 and CDR2 from the germline V gene are SQVTM and ANQGSEA. This CDR3 has 14 amino acids. After removal of 4 bases from V and 9 bases from J, the junction contained 7 bases not matched to a gene. The CDR3 nucleotides read TGCAGCGTTGGGCCGACTAGCGGGAGTTCTGAGCAGTTCTTC. It specifies CSVGPTSGSSEQFF.

The rearrangement links TRBV7-3 to TRBJ2-5; the match to TRBD2 covers 9 bases. The CDR3 totals 15 residues. V shed 5 bases, J shed 5 bases, and the junction held 9 bases outside the gene matches. The germline V gene has CDR1 SGHTA and CDR2 FQGTGA. The DNA for the CDR3 is TGTGCCAGCAGCCCCCGACTAGCGGCGGGGGAGACCCAGTACTTC. Protein sequence: CASSPRLAAGETQYF.

This clonotype showed up many times. The rearrangement joins TRBV20-1 to TRBJ1-4; no clear D gene. Between the trimmed V and J ends, which lost 5 bases and 8 bases, there was a span of 18 bases. The CDR3 totals 14 residues. Germline V lookup: CDR1 DFQATT, CDR2 SNEGSKA (reference sequence). The CDR3: CSAPEKAGGEKLFF. In DNA form, the CDR3 reads TGCAGTGCTCCCGAGAAAGCAGGCGGCGAAAAACTGTTTTTT.